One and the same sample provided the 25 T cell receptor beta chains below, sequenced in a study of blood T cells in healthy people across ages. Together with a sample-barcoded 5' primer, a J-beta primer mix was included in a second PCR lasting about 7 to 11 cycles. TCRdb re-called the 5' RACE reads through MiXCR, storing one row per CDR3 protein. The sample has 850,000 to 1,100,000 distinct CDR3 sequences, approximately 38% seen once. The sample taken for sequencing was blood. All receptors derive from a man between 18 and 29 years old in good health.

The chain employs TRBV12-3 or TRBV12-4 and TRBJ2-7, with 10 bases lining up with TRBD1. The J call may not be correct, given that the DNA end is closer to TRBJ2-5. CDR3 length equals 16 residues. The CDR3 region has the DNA TGTGCCAGCAGTTCCGACGGGGACAGGGGCAAAGAGACCCAGTACTTC. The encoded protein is CASSSDGDRGKETQYF.

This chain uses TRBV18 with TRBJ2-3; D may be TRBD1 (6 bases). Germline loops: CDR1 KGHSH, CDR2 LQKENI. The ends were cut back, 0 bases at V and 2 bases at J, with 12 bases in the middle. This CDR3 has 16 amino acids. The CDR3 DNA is TGTGCCAGCTCACCACCGAGGGGGTCCGACACAGATACGCAGTATTTT. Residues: CASSPPRGSDTDTQYF.

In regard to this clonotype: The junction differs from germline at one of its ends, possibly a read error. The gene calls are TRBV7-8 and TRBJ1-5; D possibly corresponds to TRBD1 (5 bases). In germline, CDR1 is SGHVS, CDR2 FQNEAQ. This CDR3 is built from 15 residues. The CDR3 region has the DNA TGTGCCAGCACCTTAAGCCGACAGAGAAACCAGCCCCAGCATTTT. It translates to CASTLSRQRNQPQHF.

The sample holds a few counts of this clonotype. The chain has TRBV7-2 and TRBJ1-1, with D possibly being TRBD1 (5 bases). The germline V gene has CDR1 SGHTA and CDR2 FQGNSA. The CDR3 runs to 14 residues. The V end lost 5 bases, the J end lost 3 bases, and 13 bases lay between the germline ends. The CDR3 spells CASSRDSGYTEAFF. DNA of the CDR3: TGTGCCAGCAGCCGCGACTCAGGGTACACTGAAGCTTTCTTT.

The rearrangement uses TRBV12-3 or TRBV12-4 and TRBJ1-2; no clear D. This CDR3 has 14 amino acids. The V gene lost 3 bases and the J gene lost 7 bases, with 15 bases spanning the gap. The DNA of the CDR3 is TGTGCCAGCAGTTTGGGCAGTGGCGTGGCTGGCTACACCTTC. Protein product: CASSLGSGVAGYTF.

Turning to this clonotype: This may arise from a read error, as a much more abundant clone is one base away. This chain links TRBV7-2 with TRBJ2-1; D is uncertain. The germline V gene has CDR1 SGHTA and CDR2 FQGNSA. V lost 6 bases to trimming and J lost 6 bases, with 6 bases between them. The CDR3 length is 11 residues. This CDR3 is CASRQTNEQFF. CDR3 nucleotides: TGTGCCAGCAGACAAACCAATGAGCAGTTCTTC.

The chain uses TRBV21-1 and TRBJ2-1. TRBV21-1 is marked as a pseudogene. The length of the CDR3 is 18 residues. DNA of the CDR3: TGTGCCAGCAGCAAAGGGCCAAAGTTACAACAGTCAGTCGATGAGCAGTTCTTC. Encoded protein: CASSKGPKLQQSVDEQFF.

CDR3 in DNA: TGCAGCGTTGACTGGCTAGCGGGGGGAAAAGAGACCCAGTACTTC. Protein sequence: CSVDWLAGGKETQYF. The chain links TRBV29-1 to TRBJ2-5, with 11 bases identical to TRBD2. In germline, CDR1 is SQVTM, CDR2 ANQGSEA. This CDR3 has 15 residues. V gave up 3 bases and J gave up 3 bases; unmatched junction bases: 6.

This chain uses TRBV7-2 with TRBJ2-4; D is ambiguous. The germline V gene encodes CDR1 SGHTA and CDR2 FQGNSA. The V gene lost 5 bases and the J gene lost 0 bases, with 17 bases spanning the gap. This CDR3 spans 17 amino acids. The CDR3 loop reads CASSPVGRDLAKNIQYF. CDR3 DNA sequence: TGTGCCAGCAGCCCGGTCGGGCGCGACTTAGCCAAAAACATTCAGTACTTC.

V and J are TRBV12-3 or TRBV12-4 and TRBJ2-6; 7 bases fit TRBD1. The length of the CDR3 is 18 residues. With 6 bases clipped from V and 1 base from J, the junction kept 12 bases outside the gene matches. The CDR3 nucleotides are TGTGCCAGCAGAATCACCCCGACAGGGATATCTGGGGCCAACGTCCTGACTTTC. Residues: CASRITPTGISGANVLTF.

CDR3 in amino acids: CSARDESPQHF. The CDR3 nucleotides are TGCAGTGCTAGAGATGAGTCTCCCCAGCATTTT. The V and J genes are TRBV20-1 and TRBJ1-5; D gene uncertain. CDR3 size: 11 residues. The V gene's germline CDR1 is DFQATT and CDR2 SNEGSKA (reference sequence). V lost 0 bases to trimming and J lost 10 bases, with 7 bases between them.

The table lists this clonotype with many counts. CDR3 sequence: CASSLRRDTEAFF. Here the CDR3 DNA reads TGCGCCAGCAGCTTGCGTCGGGACACTGAAGCTTTCTTT. The chain carries TRBV5-1 and TRBJ1-1; unclear D gene. The CDR3 has 13 amino acids. The V and J ends lost 1 base and 3 bases respectively, with 7 bases between them. Germline CDR1 reads SGHRS; CDR2 reads YFSETQ.

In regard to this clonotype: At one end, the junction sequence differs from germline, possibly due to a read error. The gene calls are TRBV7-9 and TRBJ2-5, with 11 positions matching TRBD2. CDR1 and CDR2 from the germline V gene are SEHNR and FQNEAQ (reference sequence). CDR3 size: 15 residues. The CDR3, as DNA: TGTGCCAGCAGCCTAGCGGGGGGCTATTCAGGTGAGCAGTACTTC. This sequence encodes CASSLAGGYSGEQYF. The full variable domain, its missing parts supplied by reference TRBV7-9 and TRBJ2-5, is DTGVSQNPRHKITKRGQNVTFRCDPISEHNRLYWYRQTLGQGPEFLTYFQNEAQLEKSRLLSDRFSAERPKGSFSTLEIQRTEQGDSAMYLCASSLAGGYSGEQYFGPGTRLLVL.

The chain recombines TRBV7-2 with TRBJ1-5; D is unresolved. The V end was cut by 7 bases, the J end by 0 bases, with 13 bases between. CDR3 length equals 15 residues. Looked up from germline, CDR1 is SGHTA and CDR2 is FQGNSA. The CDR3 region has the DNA TGTGCCAGCACCCTCGGACTGAATAGCAATCAGCCCCAGCATTTT. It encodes CASTLGLNSNQPQHF.

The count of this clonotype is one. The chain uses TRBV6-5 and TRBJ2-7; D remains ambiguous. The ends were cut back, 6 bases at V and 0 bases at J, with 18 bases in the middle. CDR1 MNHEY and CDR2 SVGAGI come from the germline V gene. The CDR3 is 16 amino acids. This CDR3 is CASRYTLAYSSYEQYF. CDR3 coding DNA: TGTGCCAGCAGGTACACCCTCGCCTACAGCTCCTACGAGCAGTACTTC.

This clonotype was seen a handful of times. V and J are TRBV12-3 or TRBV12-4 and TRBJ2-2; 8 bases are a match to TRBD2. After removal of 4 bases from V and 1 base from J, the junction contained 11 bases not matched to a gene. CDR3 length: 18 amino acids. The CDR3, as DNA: TGTGCCAGCAGTTATCTTGTCCTAGGGACTAGGAACACCGGGGAGCTGTTTTTT. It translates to CASSYLVLGTRNTGELFF.

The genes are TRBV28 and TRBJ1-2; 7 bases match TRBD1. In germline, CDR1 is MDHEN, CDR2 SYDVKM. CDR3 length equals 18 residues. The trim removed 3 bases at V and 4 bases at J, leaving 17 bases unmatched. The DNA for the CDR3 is TGTGCCAGCAGTTTTGAGCCGAATACAGGGGATGGGCCCTATGGCTACACCTTC. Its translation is CASSFEPNTGDGPYGYTF.

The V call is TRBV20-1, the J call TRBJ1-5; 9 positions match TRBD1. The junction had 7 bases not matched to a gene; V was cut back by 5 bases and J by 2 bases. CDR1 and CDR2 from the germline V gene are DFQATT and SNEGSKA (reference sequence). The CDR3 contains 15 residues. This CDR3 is CSARPTGGGNQPQHF. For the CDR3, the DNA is TGCAGTGCTCGCCCGACAGGGGGGGGCAATCAGCCCCAGCATTTT.

DNA of the CDR3: TGTGCCAGCACCGCGGCCGGGTCCTACGAGCAGTACTTC. Amino acids: CASTAAGSYEQYF. The chain joins TRBV25-1 to TRBJ2-7; D is undetermined. The ends were cut back, 7 bases at V and 1 base at J, with 11 bases in the middle. CDR3 length equals 13 residues. Germline V gene data show CDR1 as MGHDK and CDR2 as SYGVNS.

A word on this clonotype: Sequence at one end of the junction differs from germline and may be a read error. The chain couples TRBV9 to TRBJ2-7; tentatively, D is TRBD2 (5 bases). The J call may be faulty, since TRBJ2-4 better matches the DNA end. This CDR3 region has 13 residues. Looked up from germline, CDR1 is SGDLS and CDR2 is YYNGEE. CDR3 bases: TGTGCCGGCAGCGTAGGAGCGGAAAACATTCAGTACTTC. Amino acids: CAGSVGAENIQYF.

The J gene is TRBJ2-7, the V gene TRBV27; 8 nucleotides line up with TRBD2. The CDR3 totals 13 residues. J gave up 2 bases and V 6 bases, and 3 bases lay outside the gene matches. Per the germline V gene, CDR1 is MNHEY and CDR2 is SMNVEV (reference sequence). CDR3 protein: CASRYSGAYEQYF. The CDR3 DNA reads TGTGCCAGCAGGTATAGCGGGGCCTACGAGCAGTACTTC.

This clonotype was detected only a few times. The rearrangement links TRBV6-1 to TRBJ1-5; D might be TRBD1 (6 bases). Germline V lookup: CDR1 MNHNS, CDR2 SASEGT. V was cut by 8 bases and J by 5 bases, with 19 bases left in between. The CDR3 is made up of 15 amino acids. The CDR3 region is CASSPDSLEDQPQHF. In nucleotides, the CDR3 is TGTGCCAGCTCACCGGACAGTTTAGAGGATCAGCCCCAGCATTTT.

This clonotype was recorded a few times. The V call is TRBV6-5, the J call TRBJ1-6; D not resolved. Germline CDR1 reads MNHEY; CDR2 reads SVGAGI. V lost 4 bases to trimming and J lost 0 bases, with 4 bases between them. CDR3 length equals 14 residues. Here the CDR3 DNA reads TGTGCCAGCAGTTCTGCCTCCTATAATTCACCCCTCCACTTT. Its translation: CASSSASYNSPLHF.

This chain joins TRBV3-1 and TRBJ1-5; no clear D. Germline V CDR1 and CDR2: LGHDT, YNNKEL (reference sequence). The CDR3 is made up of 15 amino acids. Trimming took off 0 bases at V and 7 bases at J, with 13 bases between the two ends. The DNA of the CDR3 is TGTGCCAGCAGCCAAGATGGTTTGGGAGTCCAGCCCCAGCATTTT. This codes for CASSQDGLGVQPQHF.

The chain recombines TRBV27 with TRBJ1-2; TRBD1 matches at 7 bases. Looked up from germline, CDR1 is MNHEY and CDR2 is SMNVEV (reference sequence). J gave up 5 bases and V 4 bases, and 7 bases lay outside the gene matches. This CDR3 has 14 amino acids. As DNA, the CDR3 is TGTGCCAGCAGTTACAGGGGTTTAGGGTATGGCTACACCTTC. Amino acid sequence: CASSYRGLGYGYTF.